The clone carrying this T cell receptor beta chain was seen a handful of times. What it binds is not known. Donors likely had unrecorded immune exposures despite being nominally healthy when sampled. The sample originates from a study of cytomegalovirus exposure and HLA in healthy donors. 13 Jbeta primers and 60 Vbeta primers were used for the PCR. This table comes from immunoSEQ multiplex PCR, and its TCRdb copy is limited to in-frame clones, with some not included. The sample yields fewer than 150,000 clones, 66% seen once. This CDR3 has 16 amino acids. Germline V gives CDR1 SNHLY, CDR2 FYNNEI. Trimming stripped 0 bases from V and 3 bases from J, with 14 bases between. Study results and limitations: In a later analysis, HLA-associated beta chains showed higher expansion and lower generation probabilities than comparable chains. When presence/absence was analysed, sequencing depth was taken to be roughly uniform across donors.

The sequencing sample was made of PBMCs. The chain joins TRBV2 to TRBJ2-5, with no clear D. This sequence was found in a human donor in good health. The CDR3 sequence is CASSEALRPTEETQYF. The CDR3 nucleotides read TGTGCCAGCAGTGAAGCGCTTCGGCCGACTGAAGAGACCCAGTACTTC. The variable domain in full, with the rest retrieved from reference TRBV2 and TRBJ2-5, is EPEVTQTPSHQVTQMGQEVILRCVPISNHLYFYWYRQILGQKVEFLVSFYNNEISEKSEIFDDQFSVERPDGSNFTLKIRSTKLEDSAMYFCASSEALRPTEETQYFGPGTRLLVL.